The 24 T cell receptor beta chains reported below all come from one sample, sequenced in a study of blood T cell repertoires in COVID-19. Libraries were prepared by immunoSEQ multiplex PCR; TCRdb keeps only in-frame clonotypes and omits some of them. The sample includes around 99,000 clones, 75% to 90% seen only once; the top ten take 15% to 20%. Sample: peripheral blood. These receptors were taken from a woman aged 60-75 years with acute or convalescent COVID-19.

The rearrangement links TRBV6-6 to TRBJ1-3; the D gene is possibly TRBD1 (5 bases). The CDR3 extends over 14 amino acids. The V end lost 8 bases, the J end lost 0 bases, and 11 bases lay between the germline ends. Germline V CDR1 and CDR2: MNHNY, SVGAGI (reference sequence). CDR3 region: CASSTATSGNTIYF. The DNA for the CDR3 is TGTGCCAGCTCGACAGCGACCTCTGGAAACACCATATATTTT.

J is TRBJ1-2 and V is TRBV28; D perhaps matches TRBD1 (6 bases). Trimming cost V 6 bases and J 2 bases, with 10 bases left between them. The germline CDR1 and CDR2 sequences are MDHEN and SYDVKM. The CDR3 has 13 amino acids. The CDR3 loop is CASRQGPNYGYTF. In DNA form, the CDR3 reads TGTGCCAGCAGACAGGGCCCGAACTATGGCTACACCTTC.

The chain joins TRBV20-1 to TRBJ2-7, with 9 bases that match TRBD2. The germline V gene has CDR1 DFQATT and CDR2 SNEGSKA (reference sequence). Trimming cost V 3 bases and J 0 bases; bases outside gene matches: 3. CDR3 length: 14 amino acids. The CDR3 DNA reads TGCAGTGCTAGTAAGCGGGGGGCCTCCTACGAGCAGTACTTC. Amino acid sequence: CSASKRGASYEQYF.

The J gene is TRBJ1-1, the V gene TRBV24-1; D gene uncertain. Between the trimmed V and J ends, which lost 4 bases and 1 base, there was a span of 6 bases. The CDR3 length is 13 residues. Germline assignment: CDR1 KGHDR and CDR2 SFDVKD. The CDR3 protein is CATSERGNTEAFF. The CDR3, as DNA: TGTGCCACCAGTGAAAGAGGGAACACTGAAGCTTTCTTT.

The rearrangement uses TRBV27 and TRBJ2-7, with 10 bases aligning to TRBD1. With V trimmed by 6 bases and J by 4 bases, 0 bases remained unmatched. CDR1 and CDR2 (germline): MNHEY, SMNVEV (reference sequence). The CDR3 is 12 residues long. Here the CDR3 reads CASRGQGYEQYF. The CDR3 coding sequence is TGTGCCAGCAGGGGACAGGGGTACGAGCAGTACTTC.

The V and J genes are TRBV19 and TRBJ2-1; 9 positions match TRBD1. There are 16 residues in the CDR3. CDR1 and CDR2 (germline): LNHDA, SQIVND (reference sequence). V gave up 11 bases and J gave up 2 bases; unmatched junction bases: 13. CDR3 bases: TGTGCCTGTTCCGGCACCGGGACAGGGACCTACAATGAGCAGTTCTTC. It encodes CACSGTGTGTYNEQFF.

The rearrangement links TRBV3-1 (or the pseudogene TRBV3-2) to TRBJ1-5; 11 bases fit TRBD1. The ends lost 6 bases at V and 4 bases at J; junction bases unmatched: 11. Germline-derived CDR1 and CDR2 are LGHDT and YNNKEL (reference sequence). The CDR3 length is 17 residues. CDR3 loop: CASSPGTGGTGNQPQHF. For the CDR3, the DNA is TGTGCCAGCAGTCCCGGGACAGGGGGTACTGGGAATCAGCCCCAGCATTTT.

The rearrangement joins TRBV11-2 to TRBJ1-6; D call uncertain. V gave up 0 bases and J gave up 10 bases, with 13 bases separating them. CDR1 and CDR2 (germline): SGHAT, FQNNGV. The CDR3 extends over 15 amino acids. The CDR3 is CASSLDERAWSPLHF. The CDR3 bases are TGTGCCAGCAGCTTAGATGAGAGGGCTTGGTCACCCCTCCACTTT.

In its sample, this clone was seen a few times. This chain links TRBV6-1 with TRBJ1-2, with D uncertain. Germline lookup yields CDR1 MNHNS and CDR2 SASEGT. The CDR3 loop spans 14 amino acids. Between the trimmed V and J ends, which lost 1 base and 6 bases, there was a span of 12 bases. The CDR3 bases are TGTGCCAGCAGTGAAGACGCGAATACAGATGGCTACACCTTC. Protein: CASSEDANTDGYTF.

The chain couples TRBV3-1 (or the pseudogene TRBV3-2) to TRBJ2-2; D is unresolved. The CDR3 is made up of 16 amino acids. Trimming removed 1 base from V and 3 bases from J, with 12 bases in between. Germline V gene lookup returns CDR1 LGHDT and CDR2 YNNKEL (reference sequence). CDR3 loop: CASSQVTNGDTGELFF. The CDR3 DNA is TGTGCCAGCAGCCAAGTTACTAACGGCGACACCGGGGAGCTGTTTTTT.

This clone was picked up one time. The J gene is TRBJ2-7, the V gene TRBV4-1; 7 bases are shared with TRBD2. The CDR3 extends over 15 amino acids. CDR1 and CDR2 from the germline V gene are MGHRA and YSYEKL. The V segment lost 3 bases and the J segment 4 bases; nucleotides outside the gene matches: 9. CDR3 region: CASSHGRVTRYEQYF. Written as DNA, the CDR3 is TGCGCCAGCAGCCATGGGAGGGTCACCCGTTACGAGCAGTACTTC.

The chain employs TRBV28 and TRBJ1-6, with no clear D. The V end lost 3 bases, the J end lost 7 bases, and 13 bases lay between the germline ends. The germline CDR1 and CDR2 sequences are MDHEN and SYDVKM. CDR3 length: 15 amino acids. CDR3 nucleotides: TGTGCCAGCAGTTTCTCCCGGGTAGCAAATTCACCCCTCCACTTT. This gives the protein CASSFSRVANSPLHF.

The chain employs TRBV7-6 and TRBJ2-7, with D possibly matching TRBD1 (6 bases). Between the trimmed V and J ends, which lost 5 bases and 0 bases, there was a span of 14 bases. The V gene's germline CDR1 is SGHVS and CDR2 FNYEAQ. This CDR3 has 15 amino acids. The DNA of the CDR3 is TGTGCCAGCAGCCATCGAACAGGGCTCTCCTACGAGCAGTACTTC. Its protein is CASSHRTGLSYEQYF.

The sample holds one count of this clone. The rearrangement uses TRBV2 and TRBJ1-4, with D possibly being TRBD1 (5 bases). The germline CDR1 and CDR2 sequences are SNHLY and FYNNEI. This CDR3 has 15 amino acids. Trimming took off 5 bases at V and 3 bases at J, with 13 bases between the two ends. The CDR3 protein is CASSPGGVPNEKLFF. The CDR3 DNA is TGTGCCAGCAGTCCCGGGGGGGTGCCTAATGAAAAACTGTTTTTT.

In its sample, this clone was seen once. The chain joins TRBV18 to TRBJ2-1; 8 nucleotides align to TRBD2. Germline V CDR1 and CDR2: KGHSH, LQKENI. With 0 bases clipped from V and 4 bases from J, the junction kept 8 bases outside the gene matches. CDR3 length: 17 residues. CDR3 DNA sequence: TGTGCCAGCTCACCACCAATTGGCGGGGGGAGTTACAATGAGCAGTTCTTC. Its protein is CASSPPIGGGSYNEQFF.

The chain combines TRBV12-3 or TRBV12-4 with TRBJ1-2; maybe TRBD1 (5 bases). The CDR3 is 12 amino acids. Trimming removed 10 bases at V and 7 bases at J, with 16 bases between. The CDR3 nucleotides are TGTGCCACCGGAAGACGACAGTCTGGCTACACCTTC. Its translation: CATGRRQSGYTF.

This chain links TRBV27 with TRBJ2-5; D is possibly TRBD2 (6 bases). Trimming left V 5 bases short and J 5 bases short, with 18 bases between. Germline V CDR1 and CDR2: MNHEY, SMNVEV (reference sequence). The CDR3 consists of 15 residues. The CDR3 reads CASSPPGRGGETQYF. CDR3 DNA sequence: TGTGCCAGCAGTCCCCCGGGACGAGGAGGGGAGACCCAGTACTTC.

The CDR3, as DNA: TGCGCCAGCAGCCAAGACGTCCAACAGGGAGCGTCCTACGAGCAGTACTTC. Translation: CASSQDVQQGASYEQYF. The chain uses TRBV4-1 and TRBJ2-7, with TRBD1 as a possible D gene (6 bases). Trimming took 0 bases from V and 1 from J, leaving 16 bases between them. Germline V lookup: CDR1 MGHRA, CDR2 YSYEKL. The CDR3 has 17 residues.

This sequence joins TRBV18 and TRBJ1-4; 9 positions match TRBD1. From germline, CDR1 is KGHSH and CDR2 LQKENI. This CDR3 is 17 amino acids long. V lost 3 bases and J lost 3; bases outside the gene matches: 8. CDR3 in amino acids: CASSPSGQGLSNEKLFF. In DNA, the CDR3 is TGTGCCAGCTCACCCTCGGGACAGGGTTTGTCTAATGAAAAACTGTTTTTT.

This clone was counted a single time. The chain's CDR3 is CASSPGGLAYEQYF. In DNA form, the CDR3 reads TGTGCCAGCAGCCCAGGGGGGCTGGCCTACGAGCAGTACTTC. The chain links TRBV3-1 (or the pseudogene TRBV3-2) to TRBJ2-7; D perhaps matches TRBD1 (7 bases). V gave up 4 bases and J gave up 2 bases, with 12 bases separating them. The CDR3 spans 14 residues. Per germline, CDR1 LGHDT and CDR2 YNNKEL (reference sequence).

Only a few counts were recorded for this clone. The CDR3: CASSQRQSGVNTGELFF. The DNA for the CDR3 is TGTGCCAGCAGTCAAAGACAAAGCGGGGTGAACACCGGGGAGCTGTTTTTT. This chain links TRBV5-4 with TRBJ2-2; TRBD2 aligns across 7 bases. The CDR3 has 17 residues. The V gene end was trimmed by 5 bases and the J gene end by 1 base; junction bases not matched to a gene: 11. In germline, CDR1 is SGHNT, CDR2 YYREEE (reference sequence).

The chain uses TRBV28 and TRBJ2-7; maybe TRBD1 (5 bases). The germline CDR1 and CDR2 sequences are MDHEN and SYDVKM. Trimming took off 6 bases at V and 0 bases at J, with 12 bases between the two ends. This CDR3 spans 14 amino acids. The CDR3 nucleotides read TGTGCCAGCAGCCTCAGGGCTAGCTCCTACGAGCAGTACTTC. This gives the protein CASSLRASSYEQYF.

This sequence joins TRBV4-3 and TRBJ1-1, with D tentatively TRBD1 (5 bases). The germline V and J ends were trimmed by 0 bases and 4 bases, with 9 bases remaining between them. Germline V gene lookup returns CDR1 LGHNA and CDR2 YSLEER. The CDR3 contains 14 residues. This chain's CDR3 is CASSQDTGGTEAFF. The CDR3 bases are TGCGCCAGCAGCCAAGATACGGGGGGCACTGAAGCTTTCTTT.

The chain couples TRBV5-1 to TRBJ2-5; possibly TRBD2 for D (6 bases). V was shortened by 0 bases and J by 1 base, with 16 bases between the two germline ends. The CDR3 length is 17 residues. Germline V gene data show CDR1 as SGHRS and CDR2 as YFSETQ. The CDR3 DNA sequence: TGCGCCAGCAGCTTGGGGTTAGTCGGGGACTCCCAAGAGACCCAGTACTTC. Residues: CASSLGLVGDSQETQYF. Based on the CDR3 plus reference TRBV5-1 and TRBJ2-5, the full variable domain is KAGVTQTPRYLIKTRGQQVTLSCSPISGHRSVSWYQQTPGQGLQFLFEYFSETQRNKGNFPGRFSGRQFSNSRSEMNVSTLELGDSALYLCASSLGLVGDSQETQYFGPGTRLLVL.